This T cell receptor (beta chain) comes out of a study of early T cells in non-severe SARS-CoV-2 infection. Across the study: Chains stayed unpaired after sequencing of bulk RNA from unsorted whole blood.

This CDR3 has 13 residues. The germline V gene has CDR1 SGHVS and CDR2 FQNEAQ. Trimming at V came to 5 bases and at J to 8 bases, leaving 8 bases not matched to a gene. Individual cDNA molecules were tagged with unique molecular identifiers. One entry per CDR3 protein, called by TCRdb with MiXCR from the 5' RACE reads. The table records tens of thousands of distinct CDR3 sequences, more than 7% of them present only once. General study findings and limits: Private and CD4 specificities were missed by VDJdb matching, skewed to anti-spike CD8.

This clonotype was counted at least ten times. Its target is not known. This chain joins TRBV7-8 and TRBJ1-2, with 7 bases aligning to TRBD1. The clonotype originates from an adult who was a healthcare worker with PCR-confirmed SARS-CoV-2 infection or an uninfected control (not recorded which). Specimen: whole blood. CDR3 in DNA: TGTGCCAGCAGCCCTCCCTACAGGGGCGGCTACACCTTC. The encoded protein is CASSPPYRGGYTF.